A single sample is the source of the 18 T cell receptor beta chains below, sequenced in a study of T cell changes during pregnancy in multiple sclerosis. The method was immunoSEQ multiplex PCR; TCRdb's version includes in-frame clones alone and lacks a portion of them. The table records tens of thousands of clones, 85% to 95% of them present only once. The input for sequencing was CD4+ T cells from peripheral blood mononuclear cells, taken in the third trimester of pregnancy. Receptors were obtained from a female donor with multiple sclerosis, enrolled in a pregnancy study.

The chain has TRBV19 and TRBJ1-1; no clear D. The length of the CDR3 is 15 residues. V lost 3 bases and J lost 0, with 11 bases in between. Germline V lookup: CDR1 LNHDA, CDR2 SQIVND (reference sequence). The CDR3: CASSMFGSMNTEAFF. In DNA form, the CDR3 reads TGTGCCAGTAGTATGTTCGGTAGTATGAACACTGAAGCTTTCTTT.

The CDR3 DNA reads as TGTGCCAGTAGGGGAGGGAGTAGCGGGAGAGGGAATGAGCAGTTCTTC. It translates to CASRGGSSGRGNEQFF. The J gene is TRBJ2-1, the V gene TRBV19, with TRBD2 identical over 9 bases. The CDR3 is 16 amino acids. V shed 6 bases, J shed 7 bases, and the junction held 13 bases outside the gene matches. CDR1 is LNHDA, CDR2 SQIVND, per germline (reference sequence).

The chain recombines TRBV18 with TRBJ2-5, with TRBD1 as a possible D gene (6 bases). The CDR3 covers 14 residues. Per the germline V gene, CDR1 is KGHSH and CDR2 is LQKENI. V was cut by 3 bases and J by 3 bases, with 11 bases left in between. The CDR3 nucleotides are TGTGCCAGCTCACCGAGGACAGTAGAAGAGACCCAGTACTTC. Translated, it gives CASSPRTVEETQYF.

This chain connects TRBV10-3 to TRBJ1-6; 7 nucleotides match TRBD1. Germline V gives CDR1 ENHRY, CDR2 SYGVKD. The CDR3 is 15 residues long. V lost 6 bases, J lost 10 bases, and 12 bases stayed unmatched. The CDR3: CAISKDRKGFSPLHF. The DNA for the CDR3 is TGTGCCATCAGCAAGGACAGGAAAGGCTTCTCACCCCTCCACTTT.

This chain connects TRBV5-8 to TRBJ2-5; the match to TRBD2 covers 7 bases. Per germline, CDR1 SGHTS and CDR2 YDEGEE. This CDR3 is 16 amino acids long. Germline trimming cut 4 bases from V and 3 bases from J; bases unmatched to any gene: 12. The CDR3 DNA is TGTGCCAGCAGCGGGGGGACTACCCCAGAGAAAGAGACCCAGTACTTC. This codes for CASSGGTTPEKETQYF.

The chain's CDR3 is CASSAGLRTGNEQFF. CDR3 coding DNA: TGTGCCAGCAGCGCCGGACTTCGAACGGGAAATGAGCAGTTCTTC. The J gene is TRBJ2-1, the V gene TRBV9, with a weak D call TRBD2 (5 bases). Per germline, CDR1 SGDLS and CDR2 YYNGEE. The CDR3 is 15 residues long. Trimming stripped 3 bases from V and 7 bases from J, with 17 bases between.

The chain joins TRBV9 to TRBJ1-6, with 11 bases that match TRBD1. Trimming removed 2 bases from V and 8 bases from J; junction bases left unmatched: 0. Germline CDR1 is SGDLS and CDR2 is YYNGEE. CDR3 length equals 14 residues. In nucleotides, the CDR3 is TGTGCCAGCAGCGTGGGACAGGGGGATTCACCCCTCCACTTT. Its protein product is CASSVGQGDSPLHF.

The CDR3 DNA follows: TGTGCCAGCAGTTGGAGATTCACCGGGGAGCTGTTTTTT. Translated, it gives CASSWRFTGELFF. The rearrangement joins TRBV25-1 to TRBJ2-2; the D is unclear. This CDR3 contains 13 residues. The germline V and J ends were trimmed by 5 bases and 4 bases, with 8 bases remaining between them. Germline CDR1 is MGHDK and CDR2 is SYGVNS.

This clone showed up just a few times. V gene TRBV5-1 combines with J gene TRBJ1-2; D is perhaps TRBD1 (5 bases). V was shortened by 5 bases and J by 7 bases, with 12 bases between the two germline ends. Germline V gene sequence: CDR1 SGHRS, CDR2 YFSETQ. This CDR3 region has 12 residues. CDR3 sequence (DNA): TGCGCCAGCAGTAGAGGGGAGGGTGGCTACACCTTC. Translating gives CASSRGEGGYTF.

CDR3 nucleotides: TGTGCCAGCAGACCCGGGGGGGCCGTAGGTGAGCAGTTCTTC. This translates into CASRPGGAVGEQFF. V usage is TRBV27 and J usage is TRBJ2-1, with 8 bases matching TRBD2. The CDR3 totals 14 residues. V lost 6 bases, J lost 9 bases, and 10 bases stayed unmatched. Germline V lookup: CDR1 MNHEY, CDR2 SMNVEV (reference sequence).

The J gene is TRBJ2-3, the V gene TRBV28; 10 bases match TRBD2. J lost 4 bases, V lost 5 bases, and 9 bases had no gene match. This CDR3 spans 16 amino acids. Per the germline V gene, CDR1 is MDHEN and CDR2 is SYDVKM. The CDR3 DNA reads TGTGCCAGCAGTAGCCCGGCTAGCGGGAGTCCAGATACGCAGTATTTT. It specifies CASSSPASGSPDTQYF.

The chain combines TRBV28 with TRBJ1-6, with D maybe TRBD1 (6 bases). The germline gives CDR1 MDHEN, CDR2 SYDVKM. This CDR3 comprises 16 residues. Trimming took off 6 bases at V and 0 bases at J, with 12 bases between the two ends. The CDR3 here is CASSSGTLSYNSPLHF. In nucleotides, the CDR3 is TGTGCCAGCAGCAGTGGGACACTCTCCTATAATTCACCCCTCCACTTT.

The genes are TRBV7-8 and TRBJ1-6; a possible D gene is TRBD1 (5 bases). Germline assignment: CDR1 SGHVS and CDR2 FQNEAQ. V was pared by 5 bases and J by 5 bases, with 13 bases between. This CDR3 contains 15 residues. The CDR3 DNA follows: TGTGCCAGCAGCCTCTGGACACAAAATAATTCACCCCTCCACTTT. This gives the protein CASSLWTQNNSPLHF.

Here the CDR3 reads CASSVGPGANVLTF. Written as DNA, the CDR3 is TGCGCCAGCAGTGTGGGGCCTGGGGCCAACGTCCTGACTTTC. This rearrangement joins TRBV10-1 to TRBJ2-6, with TRBD1 as a possible D gene (5 bases). The CDR3 length is 14 residues. Trimming stripped 4 bases from V and 2 bases from J, with 6 bases between. Per germline, CDR1 WNHNN and CDR2 SYGVQD (reference sequence).

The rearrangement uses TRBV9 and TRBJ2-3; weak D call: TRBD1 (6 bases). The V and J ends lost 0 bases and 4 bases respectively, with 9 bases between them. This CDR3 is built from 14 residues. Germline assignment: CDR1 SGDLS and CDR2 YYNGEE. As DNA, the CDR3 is TGTGCCAGCAGCGTAGCTGGGGGCTCAGATACGCAGTATTTT. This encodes CASSVAGGSDTQYF. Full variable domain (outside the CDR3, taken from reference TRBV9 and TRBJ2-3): DSGVTQTPKHLITATGQRVTLRCSPRSGDLSVYWYQQSLDQGLQFLIQYYNGEERAKGNILERFSAQQFPDLHSELNLSSLELGDSALYFCASSVAGGSDTQYFGPGTRLTVL.

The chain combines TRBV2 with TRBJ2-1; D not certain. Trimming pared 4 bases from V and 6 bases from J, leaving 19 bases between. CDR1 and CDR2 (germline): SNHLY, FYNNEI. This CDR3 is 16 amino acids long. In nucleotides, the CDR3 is TGTGCCAGCAGTGCCAGCGATCTCCCCTTCTCCAATGAGCAGTTCTTC. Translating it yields CASSASDLPFSNEQFF.

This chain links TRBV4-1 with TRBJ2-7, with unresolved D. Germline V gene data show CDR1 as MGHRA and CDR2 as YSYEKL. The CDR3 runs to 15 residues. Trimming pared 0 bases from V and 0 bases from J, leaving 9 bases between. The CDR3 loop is CASSQEPSSSYEQYF. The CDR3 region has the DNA TGCGCCAGCAGCCAAGAACCTTCGAGCTCCTACGAGCAGTACTTC.

CDR3 region: CASSVGQGAGANVLTF. The CDR3 nucleotides are TGTGCCAGCAGCGTAGGACAGGGCGCTGGGGCCAACGTCCTGACTTTC. The rearrangement links TRBV9 to TRBJ2-6, with 7 nucleotides matching TRBD1. Germline loops: CDR1 SGDLS, CDR2 YYNGEE. Trimming cost V 0 bases and J 2 bases; bases outside gene matches: 2. This CDR3 is 16 amino acids long.